This T cell receptor beta chain was recovered during a study of tumor-infiltrating lymphocytes in primary liver carcinoma. As for the study in general: Subjects consisted of male and female patients aged 30 to 69 years. Roughly 3.65 to 8 million productive TCRbeta reads were obtained per sample, with similar numbers across tissue types.

With a constant-region primer, TCR beta cDNA was made from around 520 ng of total RNA. Nested multiplex PCR, run for three rounds with slightly modified ARM-PCR, yielded TCR beta libraries. A C-beta reverse primer was combined with TRBV1-TRBV30 forward primers in the first two PCR rounds, and each round had ten to eleven cycles. TCRdb reanalysed the multiplex PCR reads using MiXCR and keeps one entry per CDR3 protein. The sample contains over 250,000 distinct CDR3 sequences, approximately 58% of which appear only once. RNA was extracted from whole blood without cell sorting, alongside germline DNA. After removal of 7 bases from V and 3 bases from J, the junction contained 12 bases not matched to a gene. Germline CDR1 MNHEY, CDR2 SVGEGT. This CDR3 is built from 15 residues.

V usage is TRBV6-2 or TRBV6-3 and J usage is TRBJ2-7, with 7 bases matching TRBD1. The receptor comes from a woman between 25 and 40 years old with primary liver carcinoma and hepatitis B virus infection. Input material: peripheral blood. DNA of the CDR3: TGTGCCAGCATTCGCCCGAGACAGGGAGTCTACGAGCAGTACTTC. This gives the protein CASIRPRQGVYEQYF.